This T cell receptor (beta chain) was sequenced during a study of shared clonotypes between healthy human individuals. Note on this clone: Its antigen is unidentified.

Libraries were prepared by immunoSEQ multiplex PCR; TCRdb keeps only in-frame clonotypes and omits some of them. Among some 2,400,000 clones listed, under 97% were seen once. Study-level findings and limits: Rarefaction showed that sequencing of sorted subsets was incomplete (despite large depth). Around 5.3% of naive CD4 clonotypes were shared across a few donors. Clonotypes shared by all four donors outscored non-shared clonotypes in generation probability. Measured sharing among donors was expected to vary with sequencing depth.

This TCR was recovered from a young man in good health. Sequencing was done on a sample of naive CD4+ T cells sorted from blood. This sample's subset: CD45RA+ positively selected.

This chain's CDR3 is CAISAPDRDSTDTQYF. As DNA, the CDR3 is TGTGCCATCAGTGCGCCGGACAGGGATAGCACAGATACGCAGTATTTT. The V gene is TRBV10-3, the J gene TRBJ2-3; TRBD1 agrees at 8 bases. Germline CDR1 reads ENHRY; CDR2 reads SYGVKD. This CDR3 comprises 16 residues. V gave up 4 bases and J gave up 0 bases; unmatched junction bases: 6.